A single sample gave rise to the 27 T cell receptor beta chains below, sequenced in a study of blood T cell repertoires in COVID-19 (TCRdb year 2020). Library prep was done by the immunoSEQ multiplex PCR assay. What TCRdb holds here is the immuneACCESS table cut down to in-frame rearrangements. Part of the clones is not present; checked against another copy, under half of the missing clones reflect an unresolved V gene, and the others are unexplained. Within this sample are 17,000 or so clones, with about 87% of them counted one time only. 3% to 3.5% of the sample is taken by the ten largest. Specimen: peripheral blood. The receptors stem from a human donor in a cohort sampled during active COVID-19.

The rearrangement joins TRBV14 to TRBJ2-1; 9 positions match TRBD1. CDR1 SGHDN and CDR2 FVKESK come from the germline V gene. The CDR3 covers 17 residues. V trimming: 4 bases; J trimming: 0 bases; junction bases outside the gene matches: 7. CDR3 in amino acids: CASSLVPGQGSYNEQFF. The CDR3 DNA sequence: TGTGCCAGCAGCCTCGTTCCGGGACAGGGCTCCTACAATGAGCAGTTCTTC.

CDR3 in amino acids: CASSVHQNTEAFF. In DNA, the CDR3 is TGTGCCAGCAGCGTACACCAGAACACTGAAGCTTTCTTT. The rearrangement joins TRBV7-2 to TRBJ1-1, with D hard to call. The germline V gene has CDR1 SGHTA and CDR2 FQGNSA. This CDR3 has 13 residues. V lost 5 bases and J 1 base, leaving 8 bases between the germline ends.

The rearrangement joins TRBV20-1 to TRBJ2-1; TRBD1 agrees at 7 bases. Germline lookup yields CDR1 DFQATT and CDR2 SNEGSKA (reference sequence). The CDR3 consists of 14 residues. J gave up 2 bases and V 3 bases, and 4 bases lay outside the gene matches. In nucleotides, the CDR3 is TGCAGTGCTAGTGACAGGGTCGCCTACAATGAGCAGTTCTTC. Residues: CSASDRVAYNEQFF.

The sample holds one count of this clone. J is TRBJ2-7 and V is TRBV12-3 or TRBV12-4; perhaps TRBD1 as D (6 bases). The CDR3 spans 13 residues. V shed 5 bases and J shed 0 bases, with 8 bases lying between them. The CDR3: CASSDRSSYEQYF. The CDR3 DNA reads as TGTGCCAGCAGTGACAGGAGCTCCTACGAGCAGTACTTC.

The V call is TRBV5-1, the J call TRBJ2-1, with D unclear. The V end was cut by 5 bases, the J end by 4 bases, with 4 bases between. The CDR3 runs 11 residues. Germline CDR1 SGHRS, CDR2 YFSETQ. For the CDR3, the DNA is TGCGCCAGCAGACTTTACAATGAGCAGTTCTTC. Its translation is CASRLYNEQFF.

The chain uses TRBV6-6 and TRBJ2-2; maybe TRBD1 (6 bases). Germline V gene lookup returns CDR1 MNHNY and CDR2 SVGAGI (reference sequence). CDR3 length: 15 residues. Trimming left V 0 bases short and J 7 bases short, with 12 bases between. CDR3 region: CASSYSRQGIGELFF. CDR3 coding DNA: TGTGCCAGCAGTTACTCGAGGCAGGGGATCGGGGAGCTGTTTTTT.

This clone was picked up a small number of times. The CDR3 region is CASSLTRDEPQHF. The CDR3 DNA reads as TGTGCCAGCAGCTTAACCAGGGATGAACCCCAGCATTTT. V usage is TRBV7-3 and J usage is TRBJ1-5; possibly TRBD1 for D (5 bases). Trimming stripped 0 bases from V and 10 bases from J, with 10 bases between. Germline CDR1 SGHTA, CDR2 FQGTGA. This CDR3 is 13 amino acids long.

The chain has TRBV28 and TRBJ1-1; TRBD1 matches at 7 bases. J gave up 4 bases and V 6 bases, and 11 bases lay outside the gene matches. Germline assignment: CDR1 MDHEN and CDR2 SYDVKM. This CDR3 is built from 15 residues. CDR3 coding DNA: TGTGCCAGCAGCCTAACTTACAGGGGTGGCACTGAAGCTTTCTTT. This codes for CASSLTYRGGTEAFF.

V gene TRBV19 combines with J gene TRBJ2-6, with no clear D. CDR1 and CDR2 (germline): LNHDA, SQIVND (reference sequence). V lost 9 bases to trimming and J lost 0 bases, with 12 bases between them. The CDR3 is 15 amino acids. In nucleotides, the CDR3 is TGTGCCAGCCGGCCTCAGGCCTCTGGGGCCAACGTCCTGACTTTC. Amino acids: CASRPQASGANVLTF.

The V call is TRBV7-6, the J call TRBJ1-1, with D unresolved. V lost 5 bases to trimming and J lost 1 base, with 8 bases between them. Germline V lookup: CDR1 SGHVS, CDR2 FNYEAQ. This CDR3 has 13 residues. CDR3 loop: CASSADSNTEAFF. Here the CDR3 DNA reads TGTGCCAGCAGCGCAGACTCGAACACTGAAGCTTTCTTT.

CDR3 amino acids: CATLRGDTQYF. In nucleotides, the CDR3 is TGTGCCACCCTCAGGGGAGATACGCAGTATTTT. This chain connects TRBV6-5 to TRBJ2-3, with D perhaps TRBD1 (6 bases). V shed 10 bases and J shed 5 bases, with 10 bases lying between them. CDR3 length: 11 residues. In germline, CDR1 is MNHEY, CDR2 SVGAGI.

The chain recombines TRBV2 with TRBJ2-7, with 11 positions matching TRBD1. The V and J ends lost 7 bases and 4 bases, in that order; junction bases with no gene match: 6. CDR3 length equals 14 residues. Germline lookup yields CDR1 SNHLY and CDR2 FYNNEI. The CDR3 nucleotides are TGTGCCAGCATGGGGGGACAGGGGGGATACGAGCAGTACTTC. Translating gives CASMGGQGGYEQYF.

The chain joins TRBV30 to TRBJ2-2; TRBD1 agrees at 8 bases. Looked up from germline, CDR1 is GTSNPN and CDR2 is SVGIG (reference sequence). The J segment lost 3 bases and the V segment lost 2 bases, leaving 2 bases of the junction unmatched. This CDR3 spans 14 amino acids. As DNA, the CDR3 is TGTGCCTGGAGTCACAGGGGGTACACCGGGGAGCTGTTTTTT. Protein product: CAWSHRGYTGELFF.

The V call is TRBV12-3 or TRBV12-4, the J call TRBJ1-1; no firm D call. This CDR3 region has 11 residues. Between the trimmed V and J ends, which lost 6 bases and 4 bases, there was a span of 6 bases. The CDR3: CASSKSTEAFF. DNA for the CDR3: TGTGCCAGCAGCAAATCCACTGAAGCTTTCTTT.

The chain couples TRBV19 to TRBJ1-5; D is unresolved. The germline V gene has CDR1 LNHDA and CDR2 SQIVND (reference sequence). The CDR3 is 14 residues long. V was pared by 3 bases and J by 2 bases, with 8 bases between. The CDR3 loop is CASSIDGGNQPQHF. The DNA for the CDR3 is TGTGCCAGTAGTATTGACGGAGGCAATCAGCCCCAGCATTTT.

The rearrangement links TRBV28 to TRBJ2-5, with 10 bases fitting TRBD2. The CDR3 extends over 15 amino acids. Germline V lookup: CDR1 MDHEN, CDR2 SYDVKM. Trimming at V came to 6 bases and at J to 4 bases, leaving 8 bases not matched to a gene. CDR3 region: CASSPASGSAETQYF. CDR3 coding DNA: TGTGCCAGCAGCCCCGCTAGCGGGAGTGCAGAGACCCAGTACTTC.

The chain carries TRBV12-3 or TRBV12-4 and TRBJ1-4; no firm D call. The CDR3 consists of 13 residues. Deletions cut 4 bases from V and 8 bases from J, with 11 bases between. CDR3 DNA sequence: TGTGCCAGCAGTTACCCCATACACGAAAAACTGTTTTTT. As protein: CASSYPIHEKLFF.

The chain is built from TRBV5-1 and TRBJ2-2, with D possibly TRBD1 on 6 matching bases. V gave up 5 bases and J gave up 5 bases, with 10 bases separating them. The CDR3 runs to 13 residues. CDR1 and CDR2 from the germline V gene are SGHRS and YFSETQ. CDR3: CASREDRTGELFF. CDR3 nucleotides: TGCGCCAGCAGGGAGGACAGAACCGGGGAGCTGTTTTTT. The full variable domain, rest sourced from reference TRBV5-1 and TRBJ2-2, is KAGVTQTPRYLIKTRGQQVTLSCSPISGHRSVSWYQQTPGQGLQFLFEYFSETQRNKGNFPGRFSGRQFSNSRSEMNVSTLELGDSALYLCASREDRTGELFFGEGSRLTVL.

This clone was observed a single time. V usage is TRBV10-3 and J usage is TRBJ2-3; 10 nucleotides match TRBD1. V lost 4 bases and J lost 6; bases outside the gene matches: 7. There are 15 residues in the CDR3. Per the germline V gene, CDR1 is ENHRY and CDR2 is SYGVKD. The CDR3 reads CAISAIRQGADTQYF. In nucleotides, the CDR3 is TGTGCCATCAGTGCAATCAGACAGGGGGCCGATACGCAGTATTTT.

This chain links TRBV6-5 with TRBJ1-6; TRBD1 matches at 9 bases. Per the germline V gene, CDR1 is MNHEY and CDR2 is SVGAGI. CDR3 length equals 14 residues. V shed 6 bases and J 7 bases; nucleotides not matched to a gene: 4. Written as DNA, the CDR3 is TGTGCCAGCAGGACCGGGACAGGGAATTCACCCCTCCACTTT. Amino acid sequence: CASRTGTGNSPLHF.

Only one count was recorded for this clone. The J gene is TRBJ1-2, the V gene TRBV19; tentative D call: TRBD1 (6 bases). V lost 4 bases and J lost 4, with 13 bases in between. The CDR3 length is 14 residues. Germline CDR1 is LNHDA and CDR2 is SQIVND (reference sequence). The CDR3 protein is CASSNTGRGYGYTF. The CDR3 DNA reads TGTGCCAGTAGTAACACAGGGAGAGGCTATGGCTACACCTTC. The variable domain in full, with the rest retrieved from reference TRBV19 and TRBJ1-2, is DGGITQSPKYLFRKEGQNVTLSCEQNLNHDAMYWYRQDPGQGLRLIYYSQIVNDFQKGDIAEGYSVSREKKESFPLTVTSAQKNPTAFYLCASSNTGRGYGYTFGSGTRLTVV.

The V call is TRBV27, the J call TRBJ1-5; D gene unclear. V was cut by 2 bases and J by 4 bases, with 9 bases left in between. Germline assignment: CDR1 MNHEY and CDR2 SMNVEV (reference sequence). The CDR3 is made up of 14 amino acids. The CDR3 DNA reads TGTGCCAGCAGTTTAAGAGGTTATAATCAGCCCCAGCATTTT. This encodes CASSLRGYNQPQHF.

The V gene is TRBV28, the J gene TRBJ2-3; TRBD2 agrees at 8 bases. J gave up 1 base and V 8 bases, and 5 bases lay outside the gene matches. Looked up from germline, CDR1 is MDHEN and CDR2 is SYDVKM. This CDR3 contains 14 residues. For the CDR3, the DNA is TGTGCCAGCGGCCGTAGCGGGGGCACAGATACGCAGTATTTT. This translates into CASGRSGGTDTQYF.

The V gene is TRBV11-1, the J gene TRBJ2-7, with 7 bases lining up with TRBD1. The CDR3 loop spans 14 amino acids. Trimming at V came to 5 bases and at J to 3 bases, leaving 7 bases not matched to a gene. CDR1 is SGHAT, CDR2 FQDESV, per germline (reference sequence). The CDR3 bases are TGTGCCAGCAGCCCCAGGACAGGCAACTACGAGCAGTACTTC. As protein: CASSPRTGNYEQYF.

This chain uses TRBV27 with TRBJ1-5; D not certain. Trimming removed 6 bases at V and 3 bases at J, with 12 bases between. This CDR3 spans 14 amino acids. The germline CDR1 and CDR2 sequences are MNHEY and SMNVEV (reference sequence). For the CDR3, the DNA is TGTGCCAGCAGGGCAGGCCAGACCAATCAGCCCCAGCATTTT. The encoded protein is CASRAGQTNQPQHF.

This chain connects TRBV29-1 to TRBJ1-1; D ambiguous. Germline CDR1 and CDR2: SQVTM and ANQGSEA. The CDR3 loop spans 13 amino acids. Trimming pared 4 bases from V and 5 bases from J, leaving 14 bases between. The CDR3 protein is CSVVLTAGTEAFF. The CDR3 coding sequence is TGCAGCGTTGTCTTAACGGCGGGTACTGAAGCTTTCTTT.

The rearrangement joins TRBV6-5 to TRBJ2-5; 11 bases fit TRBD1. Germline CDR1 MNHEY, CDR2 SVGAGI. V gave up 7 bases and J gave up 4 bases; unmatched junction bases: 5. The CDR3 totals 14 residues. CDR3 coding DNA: TGTGCCAGCACCAGGACAGGGGGCAGAGAGACCCAGTACTTC. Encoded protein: CASTRTGGRETQYF.